This T cell receptor (beta chain) appears in the sequencing data of a study of CD8 T cells in ankylosing spondylitis. TCRdb fed the 5' RACE reads into MiXCR, producing one record per CDR3 protein. The sample gives a few hundred thousand distinct CDR3 sequences, more than 9% of which show up once; about 19% is in the top ten. This clonotype was counted only a few times. Its target is unknown. The V gene's germline CDR1 is SNHLY and CDR2 FYNNEI. The CDR3 contains 12 residues. V was cut by 5 bases and J by 8 bases, with 10 bases left in between. Study-level results: It was reported that disease-linked clones were significantly enriched in matched ankylosing spondylitis synovial fluid. As for the disease-linked clones, they showed a CD8+ phenotype and occurred at relatively low frequencies in peripheral blood. A TCR beta motif of eight highly homologous variants appeared characteristic of ankylosing spondylitis blood.

The chain recombines TRBV2 with TRBJ2-1, with D perhaps assigned TRBD1 or TRBD2 (5 bases each). The sample comprised blood, either unsorted or a sorted T cell fraction (not recorded which). The sequence derives from a male donor with ankylosing spondylitis or in good health (not recorded which). The CDR3 DNA reads as TGTGCCAGCAGTTGGGACGGGGATGAGCAGTTCTTC. Residues: CASSWDGDEQFF.